One sample yielded the 8 T cell receptor beta chains listed below, sequenced in a study of blood T cell repertoires in COVID-19. The assay was immunoSEQ multiplex PCR, and TCRdb's table has in-frame clones only and misses some. This table holds 200,000 to 250,000 clones, approximately 81% found once. Source material: peripheral blood. Every receptor here comes from an elderly woman with acute or convalescent COVID-19.

The chain joins TRBV6-5 to TRBJ2-3; 11 bases map to TRBD2. This CDR3 is 16 amino acids long. Germline V gene lookup returns CDR1 MNHEY and CDR2 SVGAGI. The V gene end was trimmed by 0 bases and the J gene end by 4 bases; junction bases not matched to a gene: 3. The CDR3 sequence: CASSYSTSGVADTQYF. CDR3 sequence (DNA): TGTGCCAGCAGTTACTCGACTAGCGGGGTGGCAGATACGCAGTATTTT.

The V gene is TRBV12-5, the J gene TRBJ2-7, with D tentatively TRBD2 (6 bases). Trimming left V 2 bases short and J 6 bases short, with 14 bases between. The germline CDR1 and CDR2 sequences are LGHNT and FRNRAP. CDR3 length equals 14 residues. The DNA of the CDR3 is TGTGCTAGTGGTTTGTCCCCCCGGGAGCCCGAGCAGTACTTC. This encodes CASGLSPREPEQYF. The full variable domain, rest sourced from reference TRBV12-5 and TRBJ2-7, is DARVTQTPRHKVTEMGQEVTMRCQPILGHNTVFWYRQTMMQGLELLAYFRNRAPLDDSGMPKDRFSAEMPDATLATLKIQPSEPRDSAVYFCASGLSPREPEQYFGPGTRLTVT.

The CDR3 bases are TGTGCCAGCGGGACCTCAGGGGAGGGGGAAAAACTGTTTTTT. Translation gives CASGTSGEGEKLFF. The gene calls are TRBV6-5 and TRBJ1-4; D is possibly TRBD1 (6 bases). CDR3 size: 14 residues. Germline CDR1 and CDR2: MNHEY and SVGAGI. The germline V and J ends were trimmed by 8 bases and 8 bases, with 18 bases remaining between them.

The chain couples TRBV11-3 to TRBJ2-1, with 9 bases that match TRBD2. Germline V gives CDR1 SGHNT, CDR2 YENEEA. There are 15 residues in the CDR3. The V segment lost 3 bases and the J segment 7 bases; nucleotides outside the gene matches: 7. DNA for the CDR3: TGTGCCAGCAGCTTTGCGGGAGGGCCTAGGAATGAGCAGTTCTTC. This gives the protein CASSFAGGPRNEQFF.

This CDR3 is CASSPRTSGREQFF. CDR3 nucleotide sequence: TGTGCCAGCAGCCCGAGGACTAGCGGGAGGGAGCAGTTCTTC. This chain connects TRBV7-9 to TRBJ2-1, with 14 bases matching TRBD2. CDR1 and CDR2 from the germline V gene are SEHNR and FQNEAQ (reference sequence). The ends lost 5 bases at V and 10 bases at J; junction bases unmatched: 4. This CDR3 has 14 residues.

The chain combines TRBV5-4 with TRBJ1-1, with TRBD1 as a possible D gene (6 bases). In germline, CDR1 is SGHNT, CDR2 YYREEE (reference sequence). CDR3 size: 14 residues. V was pared by 6 bases and J by 1 base, with 13 bases between. The CDR3 DNA reads as TGTGCCAGCAAGGGCAGGGGCCAGAACACTGAAGCTTTCTTT. Its protein is CASKGRGQNTEAFF.

The chain has TRBV6-5 and TRBJ2-1, with 9 bases aligning to TRBD2. The germline V gene encodes CDR1 MNHEY and CDR2 SVGAGI. This CDR3 spans 15 amino acids. Trimming cost V 6 bases and J 2 bases; bases outside gene matches: 5. CDR3 region: CASRDAGGPYNEQFF. The CDR3 bases are TGTGCCAGCAGGGACGCGGGGGGGCCCTACAATGAGCAGTTCTTC.

About this clone itself: This CDR3 is also generated by other DNA sequences in the sample. This chain connects TRBV5-6 to TRBJ2-5; a possible D gene is TRBD1 (6 bases). Germline V gene data show CDR1 as SGHDT and CDR2 as YYEEEE. With 0 bases removed from V and 4 bases from J, the gap between germline ends came to 7 bases. The CDR3 extends over 13 amino acids. CDR3 nucleotide sequence: TGTGCCAGCAGCTTGGTGGGGGCAGAGACCCAGTACTTC. Translating gives CASSLVGAETQYF.